This T cell receptor (beta chain) was profiled in a study of cytomegalovirus exposure and HLA in healthy donors. Background on the study: A subsequent analysis reported that the 95 to 150 validation repertoires were produced on the same platform that had also been used for the 600 to 700 first-cohort repertoires. Study conclusions and caveats: Reportedly, diagnosis of cytomegalovirus status by the classifier showed high specificity and sensitivity. Subsequent analysis revealed that first-cohort TCR clusters tended to co-occur in the 110 or so validation repertoires. Some TCR beta chains (roughly 160 of them) were listed as cytomegalovirus-associated.

The germline V gene has CDR1 MNHEY and CDR2 SMNVEV (reference sequence). This CDR3 comprises 16 residues. With 4 bases removed from V and 2 bases from J, the gap between germline ends came to 17 bases. In the case of this clone: Its antigen remains unknown.

Sequencing used immunoSEQ multiplex PCR; TCRdb keeps in-frame clones, though not all of them. This sample yields about 180,000 clones, of which more than 75% are seen a single time; approximately 1.4% belongs to the top ten. The receptor comes from a woman in her 30s in good health and CMV-seronegative. Sample: PBMCs. The rearrangement links TRBV27 to TRBJ1-1, with D hard to call. The CDR3 DNA is TGTGCCAGCAGTTCAACCTTGGCCAGATCAAACACTGAAGCTTTCTTT. Amino acid sequence: CASSSTLARSNTEAFF.